Listed below are T cell receptor beta chains from one sample, sequenced in a study of CD4+ T cells in melanoma. Clones were read by immunoSEQ multiplex PCR, and TCRdb kept only the in-frame ones, dropping some. Of 13,000 to 15,000 clones in the sample, 70% were seen once. Sequences were obtained from cells from a culture (not recorded whether cultured in vitro). The receptors were gathered from a human donor with melanoma. Both conserved end residues are part of each CDR3. The order of the fields is V gene, J gene, clone size, D gene, CDR3 DNA, CDR3 protein. The D gene is left open where the match is weak. Not all rows give a size; the values are once, few, many and, for expanded clones, a class.

TRBV12-5	TRBJ2-7	few	-	TGTGCTAGTGGTCAGGGACGGGGCTACGAGCAGTACTTC	CASGQGRGYEQYF
TRBV6-1	TRBJ1-1	-	-	TGTGCCAGCAGTGAAGCGTGGACTGCCTACGGCACTGAAGCTTTCTTT	CASSEAWTAYGTEAFF
TRBV15	TRBJ2-2	-	-	TGTGCCACCAGCAGAGCCCCTCCCGGCGGGGCATCGAACACCGGGGAGCTGTTTTTT	CATSRAPPGGASNTGELFF
TRBV10-3	TRBJ1-4	-	-	TGTGCCAGCAGTTACTCGAAGGGGAGTAATGAAAAACTGTTTTTT	CASSYSKGSNEKLFF
TRBV6-5	TRBJ1-6	few	-	TGTGCCAGCAGTTACTCGCGTGCAGGGAGATCACCCCTCCACTTT	CASSYSRAGRSPLHF
TRBV2	TRBJ2-5	-	-	TGTGCCAGCAGTGAAGCTAGGAGGGGCTCGGGGCAAGAGACCCAGTACTTC	CASSEARRGSGQETQYF
TRBV11-2	TRBJ2-1	once	TRBD1	TGTGCCAGCAGCTTCCGACAGGGGGCTAGTAATGAGCAGTTCTTC	CASSFRQGASNEQFF
TRBV5-8	TRBJ2-1	-	TRBD2	TGTGCCAGCAGCTCGAGACTAGCGGGCTACAATGAGCAGTTCTTC	CASSSRLAGYNEQFF
TRBV5-1	TRBJ2-2	-	TRBD2	TGCGCCAGCAGCTCGGGAGTAGCGGGGGCCGGCACCGGGGAGCTGTTTTTT	CASSSGVAGAGTGELFF
TRBV7-9	TRBJ2-7	once	-	TGTGCCAGCAGCTCCCAGGGGAGAGAGCAGTACTTC	CASSSQGREQYF
TRBV4-2	TRBJ1-5	few	-	TGTGCCAGCAGCCAAGATCCGGGAGCGCCCCAGCATTTT	CASSQDPGAPQHF
TRBV7-3	TRBJ1-1	-	TRBD1	TGTGCCAGCAGCACCGGACAGGGGCAGAACACTGAAGCTTTCTTT	CASSTGQGQNTEAFF
TRBV30	TRBJ1-1	-	-	TGTGCCCGGCGACTAACAGGGACCACTGAAGCTTTCTTT	CARRLTGTTEAFF
TRBV7-2	TRBJ1-2	-	-	TGTGCCAGCAGCTTCATGGACAAGGGGAACTATGGCTACACCTTC	CASSFMDKGNYGYTF
TRBV5-1	TRBJ1-1	-	-	TGCGCCAGCAGCTTATTGGGGCCGAAGAACACTGAAGCTTTCTTT	CASSLLGPKNTEAFF
TRBV5-8	TRBJ1-5	-	-	TGTGCCAGCACCCAGGACCAACCGGGCCAGCCCCAGCATTTT	CASTQDQPGQPQHF
TRBV6-1	TRBJ1-1	-	-	TGTGCCAGCACCGGACGGGGGGTTAGAACTGAAGCTTTCTTT	CASTGRGVRTEAFF
TRBV6-5	TRBJ1-1	once	-	TGTGCCAGCAGGCTGTCGCTGGGGGGCGCTTTCTTT	CASRLSLGGAFF
TRBV30	TRBJ1-4	-	-	TGTGCCTGGAGTAGGCAGGGAGCAACTAATGAAAAACTGTTTTTT	CAWSRQGATNEKLFF